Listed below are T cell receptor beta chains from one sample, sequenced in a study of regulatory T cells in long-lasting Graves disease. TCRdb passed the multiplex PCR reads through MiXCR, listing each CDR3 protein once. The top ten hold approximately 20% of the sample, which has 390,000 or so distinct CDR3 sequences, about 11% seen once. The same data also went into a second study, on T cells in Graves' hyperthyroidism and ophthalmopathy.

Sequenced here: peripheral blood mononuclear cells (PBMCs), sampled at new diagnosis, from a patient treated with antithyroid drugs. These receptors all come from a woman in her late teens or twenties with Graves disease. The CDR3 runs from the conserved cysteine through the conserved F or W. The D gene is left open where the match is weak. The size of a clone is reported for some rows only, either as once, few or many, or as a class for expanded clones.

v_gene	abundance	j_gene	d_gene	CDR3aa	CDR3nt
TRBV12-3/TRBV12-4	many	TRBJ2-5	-	CASRRDDRETQYF	TGTGCCAGCAGGCGGGACGACCGAGAGACCCAGTACTTC
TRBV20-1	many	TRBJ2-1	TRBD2	CSAREGLAGYAYEQFF	TGCAGTGCTAGAGAAGGGCTAGCGGGATATGCGTATGAGCAGTTCTTC
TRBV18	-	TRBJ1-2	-	CASSPRDNWGNGYTF	TGTGCCAGCTCACCGCGGGACAACTGGGGGAATGGCTACACCTTC
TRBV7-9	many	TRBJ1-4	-	CASSSQGSNEKLFF	TGTGCCAGCAGCTCACAGGGTTCTAATGAAAAACTGTTTTTT
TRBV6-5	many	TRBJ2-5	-	CASSYSGGLQETQYF	TGTGCCAGCAGTTACAGCGGAGGGTTACAAGAGACCCAGTACTTC
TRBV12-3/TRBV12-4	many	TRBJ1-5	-	CASNINSNQPQHF	TGTGCCAGCAACATCAATAGCAATCAGCCCCAGCATTTT
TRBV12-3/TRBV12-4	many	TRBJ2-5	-	CASSFIAALRETQYF	TGTGCCAGCAGTTTCATTGCAGCGTTACGGGAGACCCAGTACTTC
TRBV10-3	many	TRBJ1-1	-	CAINEGLGGNTEAFF	TGTGCCATCAATGAAGGCCTAGGGGGGAACACTGAAGCTTTCTTT
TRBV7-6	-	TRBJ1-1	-	CASSLEGGGAPPTEAFF	TGTGCCAGCAGCTTAGAAGGGGGGGGAGCTCCCCCCACTGAAGCTTTCTTT
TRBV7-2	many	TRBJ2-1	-	CASSLEVKPNEQFF	TGTGCCAGCAGCTTAGAGGTCAAGCCCAATGAGCAGTTCTTC
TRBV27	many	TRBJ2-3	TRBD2	CASSLVIAGITDTQYF	TGTGCCAGCAGTTTAGTAATAGCGGGAATCACAGATACGCAGTATTTT
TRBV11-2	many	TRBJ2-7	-	CASSLGATESYEQYF	TGTGCCAGCAGCTTAGGGGCGACAGAGAGCTACGAGCAGTACTTC
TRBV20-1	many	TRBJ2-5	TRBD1	CSARPQDRGETQYF	TGCAGTGCTAGACCACAAGACAGGGGAGAGACCCAGTACTTC
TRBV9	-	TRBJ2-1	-	CASSVEGDNEQFF	TGTGCCAGCAGCGTCGAAGGTGACAATGAGCAGTTCTTC
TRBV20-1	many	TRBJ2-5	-	CSAPDAYQETQYF	TGCAGTGCTCCGGACGCGTACCAAGAGACCCAGTACTTC
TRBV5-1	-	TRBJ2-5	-	CASSLTERQETQYF	TGCGCCAGCAGCTTGACAGAGAGACAAGAGACCCAGTACTTC
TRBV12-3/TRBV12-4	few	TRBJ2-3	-	CASSSHRRVTDTQYF	TGTGCCAGCAGTAGCCACAGGAGGGTCACAGATACGCAGTATTTT
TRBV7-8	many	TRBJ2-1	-	CASSLRDNEQFF	TGTGCCAGCAGCTTAAGGGACAATGAGCAGTTCTTC
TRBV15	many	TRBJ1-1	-	CATSSRWGTEAFF	TGTGCCACCAGCAGCCGATGGGGGACTGAAGCTTTCTTT
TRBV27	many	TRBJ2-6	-	CASSYLYGNSGANVLTF	TGTGCCAGCAGTTACCTCTACGGCAACTCTGGGGCCAACGTCCTGACTTTC
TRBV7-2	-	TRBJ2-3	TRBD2	CASSLSGGTDAQYF	TGTGCCAGCAGCTTAAGCGGGGGCACAGATGCGCAGTATTTT
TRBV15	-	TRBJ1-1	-	CATSRGAGIPEAFF	TGTGCCACCAGCAGGGGGGCGGGGATCCCTGAAGCTTTCTTT